Presented here are 11 T cell receptor beta chains from one specimen sequenced in a study of blood T cell repertoires in COVID-19. The data were produced by immunoSEQ multiplex PCR, yet TCRdb's version contains in-frame clones alone and is incomplete. The repertoire consists of roughly 570,000 clones, with around nine tenths occurring once and the leading ten covering roughly 7.4%. The sample consisted of peripheral blood. These receptors all come from a woman aged 45-65 years with COVID-19, enrolled during active disease.

This rearrangement joins TRBV7-3 to TRBJ2-1, with 12 bases lining up with TRBD2. Per the germline V gene, CDR1 is SGHTA and CDR2 is FQGTGA. V lost 2 bases, J lost 2 bases, and 4 bases stayed unmatched. CDR3 length equals 17 residues. The CDR3 spells CASSLVASGGAYNEQFF. The CDR3 nucleotides read TGTGCCAGCAGCTTAGTTGCTAGCGGGGGGGCCTACAATGAGCAGTTCTTC.

This chain joins TRBV7-9 and TRBJ1-2; 7 bases are a match to TRBD1. The ends lost 5 bases at V and 5 bases at J; junction bases unmatched: 8. Germline V gene data show CDR1 as SEHNR and CDR2 as FQNEAQ (reference sequence). The CDR3 runs to 14 residues. As DNA, the CDR3 is TGTGCCAGCAGCCCCGGGGGACAGTTTTATGGCTACACCTTC. Translation: CASSPGGQFYGYTF.

V gene TRBV2 combines with J gene TRBJ2-2; D gene ambiguous. CDR3 size: 12 residues. The V and J ends lost 7 bases and 6 bases respectively, with 9 bases between them. Germline V gives CDR1 SNHLY, CDR2 FYNNEI. The CDR3, as DNA: TGTGCCAGCATACGACAATCCGGGGAGCTGTTTTTT. The encoded protein is CASIRQSGELFF.

The chain joins TRBV6-5 to TRBJ1-6, with D possibly matching TRBD1 (6 bases). This CDR3 has 14 amino acids. V shed 8 bases and J shed 14 bases, with 22 bases lying between them. Germline V gene lookup returns CDR1 MNHEY and CDR2 SVGAGI. In nucleotides, the CDR3 is TGTGCCAGCGGCCAGGGGCAGGTGGAACTCACCCTCCACTTT. Translating gives CASGQGQVELTLHF.

The chain recombines TRBV6-5 with TRBJ1-6; D may be TRBD1 (5 bases). The CDR3 is 14 residues long. The V gene's germline CDR1 is MNHEY and CDR2 SVGAGI. Trimming cost V 6 bases and J 7 bases, with 13 bases left between them. The CDR3 region has the DNA TGTGCCAGCAGCGCAACAGGTTTGAATTCACCCCTCCACTTT. This codes for CASSATGLNSPLHF.

This chain uses TRBV9 with TRBJ1-2, with 9 nucleotides matching TRBD1. Trimming took 0 bases from V and 6 from J; bases not matched to a gene: 12. This CDR3 contains 17 residues. Germline CDR1 is SGDLS and CDR2 is YYNGEE. The CDR3 coding sequence is TGTGCCAGCAGCGTAGCCCTCGGCGCGGGACAGGGCGATGGCTACACCTTC. As protein: CASSVALGAGQGDGYTF.

The chain is built from TRBV2 and TRBJ1-5, with no clear D. Per the germline V gene, CDR1 is SNHLY and CDR2 is FYNNEI. This CDR3 has 12 amino acids. Trimming left V 0 bases short and J 10 bases short, with 7 bases between. CDR3 residues: CASSEANGPQHF. CDR3 coding DNA: TGTGCCAGCAGTGAAGCGAACGGTCCCCAGCATTTT.

V and J are TRBV3-1 (or the pseudogene TRBV3-2) and TRBJ1-1; D is possibly TRBD1 (6 bases). The V end was cut by 0 bases, the J end by 0 bases, with 8 bases between. In germline, CDR1 is LGHDT, CDR2 YNNKEL (reference sequence). There are 15 residues in the CDR3. The CDR3 DNA sequence: TGTGCCAGCAGCCAAGAGGGGGCCCTGAACACTGAAGCTTTCTTT. Translation: CASSQEGALNTEAFF.

J is TRBJ1-2 and V is TRBV5-6, with D perhaps matching TRBD1 (6 bases). The CDR3 length is 14 residues. Trimming pared 3 bases from V and 2 bases from J, leaving 11 bases between. Germline assignment: CDR1 SGHDT and CDR2 YYEEEE. This CDR3 is CASSSDSANYGYTF. The CDR3 DNA reads as TGTGCCAGCAGCTCGGACAGCGCGAACTATGGCTACACCTTC.

The rearrangement links TRBV27 to TRBJ2-2; 7 bases fit TRBD1. Germline CDR1 reads MNHEY; CDR2 reads SMNVEV (reference sequence). V lost 1 base and J lost 7; bases outside the gene matches: 3. This CDR3 comprises 14 residues. The CDR3 here is CASSLYRGVGELFF. The CDR3 DNA reads as TGTGCCAGCAGTTTATACAGGGGTGTCGGGGAGCTGTTTTTT.

The chain uses TRBV6-5 and TRBJ1-2; 7 nucleotides align to TRBD1. This CDR3 comprises 13 residues. The V and J ends lost 10 bases and 1 base, in that order; junction bases with no gene match: 6. Germline V gives CDR1 MNHEY, CDR2 SVGAGI. The CDR3 nucleotides are TGTGCCACCCGGGACAGACTTAACTATGGCTACACCTTC. Its protein product is CATRDRLNYGYTF.